This T cell receptor (beta chain) is drawn from a study of blood T cell repertoires in COVID-19. Assay used: immunoSEQ multiplex PCR; TCRdb lists only in-frame clones, some missing. The table has around 150,000 clones, around 89% seen once. The CDR3 has 12 amino acids. Germline V lookup: CDR1 LNHDA, CDR2 SQIVND (reference sequence). J lost 6 bases, V lost 7 bases, and 3 bases had no gene match. This TCR derives from a man aged 55 to 70 with acute or convalescent COVID-19. Sequenced: peripheral blood. V and J are TRBV19 and TRBJ1-2, with 9 nucleotides matching TRBD1. The CDR3 DNA is TGTGCCAGTACCAGACAGGGGGATGGCTACACCTTC. Translating gives CASTRQGDGYTF.